These 10 T cell receptor beta chains came from one sample sequenced in a study of PD-L1 blockade in urothelial cancer. TCRdb's table, derived via immunoSEQ multiplex PCR, lists solely in-frame clones and lacks some. The data hold almost 30,000 clones, with 70% to 90% observed a single time. The sequencing used PBMCs, collected around atezolizumab (anti-PD-L1) treatment. The receptors here all came from a man aged 45-65 years with urothelial cancer.

The chain recombines TRBV7-9 with TRBJ2-7; TRBD1 aligns across 9 bases. This CDR3 comprises 15 residues. CDR1 SEHNR and CDR2 FQNEAQ come from the germline V gene (reference sequence). The V gene end was trimmed by 5 bases and the J gene end by 1 base; junction bases not matched to a gene: 6. The CDR3 DNA reads TGTGCCAGCAGCCCGGACAGGGGCCTTTCCTACGAGCAGTACTTC. Its protein product is CASSPDRGLSYEQYF. Looking up the rest from reference TRBV7-9 and TRBJ2-7 gives the full variable domain: DTGVSQNPRHKITKRGQNVTFRCDPISEHNRLYWYRQTLGQGPEFLTYFQNEAQLEKSRLLSDRFSAERPKGSFSTLEIQRTEQGDSAMYLCASSPDRGLSYEQYFGPGTRLTVT.

This chain uses TRBV5-4 with TRBJ1-3; D gene uncertain. V lost 4 bases and J lost 4, with 15 bases in between. The V gene's germline CDR1 is SGHNT and CDR2 YYREEE (reference sequence). The CDR3 has 15 residues. The CDR3 protein is CASSLGLSGGNTIYF. CDR3 nucleotides: TGTGCCAGCAGCCTCGGGCTTTCGGGAGGAAACACCATATATTTT.

This rearrangement joins TRBV7-3 to TRBJ2-1; 11 bases are shared with TRBD2. This CDR3 spans 15 amino acids. Germline assignment: CDR1 SGHTA and CDR2 FQGTGA. V lost 5 bases, J lost 8 bases, and 8 bases stayed unmatched. CDR3 sequence reads: CASSLIAGGPDEQFF. The CDR3 DNA reads TGTGCCAGCAGCCTTATAGCGGGGGGGCCGGATGAGCAGTTCTTC.

The V call is TRBV5-1, the J call TRBJ1-2; 9 nucleotides match TRBD1. The V segment lost 2 bases and the J segment 6 bases; nucleotides outside the gene matches: 8. The germline CDR1 and CDR2 sequences are SGHRS and YFSETQ. This CDR3 comprises 15 residues. The CDR3 DNA is TGCGCCAGCAGCTTAACCGGGACAGGGTCTGATGGCTACACCTTC. It specifies CASSLTGTGSDGYTF.

The chain links TRBV4-3 to TRBJ2-1; possible D gene TRBD2, 6 bases. Germline V gene data show CDR1 as LGHNA and CDR2 as YSLEER. The V gene lost 1 base and the J gene lost 6 bases, with 13 bases spanning the gap. CDR3 length: 15 amino acids. CDR3 amino acids: CASSQVGGSGNEQFF. The DNA for the CDR3 is TGCGCCAGCAGCCAAGTCGGGGGATCGGGCAATGAGCAGTTCTTC.

V gene TRBV30 combines with J gene TRBJ1-5; D may be TRBD1 (6 bases). Germline CDR1 and CDR2: GTSNPN and SVGIG (reference sequence). There are 18 residues in the CDR3. Trimming removed 0 bases at V and 5 bases at J, with 23 bases between. In DNA, the CDR3 is TGTGCCTGGAGTGTACGGGCAGGGGCCACCTGGGGCGATCAGCCCCAGCATTTT. It specifies CAWSVRAGATWGDQPQHF.

The V and J genes are TRBV5-5 and TRBJ2-3, with D possibly being TRBD1 (6 bases). The CDR3 is 16 residues long. Germline V CDR1 and CDR2: SGHKS, YYEKEE (reference sequence). The V end was cut by 0 bases, the J end by 1 base, with 12 bases between. Written as DNA, the CDR3 is TGTGCCAGCAGCTTGGTTTCAGGGGCAGGCACAGATACGCAGTATTTT. This gives the protein CASSLVSGAGTDTQYF.

On this clone itself: As the CDR3 is not closed by the conserved phenylalanine or tryptophan, this likely results from a read error. Because the CDR3's place on the DNA is in doubt, the DNA is left out and the CDR3 is given as listed by TCRdb. The chain couples TRBV7-6 to TRBJ2-7; the table's D call of TRBD1 was not tested on the DNA. Germline V gene data show CDR1 as SGHVS and CDR2 as FNYEAQ. From its first to its last residue, the CDR3 has 10 amino acids. The CDR3: CASLWGQGFL.

The gene calls are TRBV7-3 and TRBJ2-5; 7 nucleotides line up with TRBD1. The CDR3 sequence is 14 residues long. J was trimmed by 4 bases and V by 5 bases; bases with no gene match: 7. The germline gives CDR1 SGHTA, CDR2 FQGTGA. CDR3 coding DNA: TGTGCCAGCAGCCCACAGGGGCTAGGAGAGACCCAGTACTTC. Amino acids: CASSPQGLGETQYF.

This chain joins TRBV11-2 and TRBJ2-1; D gene ambiguous. Trimming stripped 2 bases from V and 0 bases from J, with 14 bases between. Per the germline V gene, CDR1 is SGHAT and CDR2 is FQNNGV. The CDR3 has 17 residues. CDR3 loop: CASSLTVQRSSYNEQFF. CDR3 nucleotide sequence: TGTGCCAGCAGCTTAACTGTCCAGAGGAGCTCCTACAATGAGCAGTTCTTC.